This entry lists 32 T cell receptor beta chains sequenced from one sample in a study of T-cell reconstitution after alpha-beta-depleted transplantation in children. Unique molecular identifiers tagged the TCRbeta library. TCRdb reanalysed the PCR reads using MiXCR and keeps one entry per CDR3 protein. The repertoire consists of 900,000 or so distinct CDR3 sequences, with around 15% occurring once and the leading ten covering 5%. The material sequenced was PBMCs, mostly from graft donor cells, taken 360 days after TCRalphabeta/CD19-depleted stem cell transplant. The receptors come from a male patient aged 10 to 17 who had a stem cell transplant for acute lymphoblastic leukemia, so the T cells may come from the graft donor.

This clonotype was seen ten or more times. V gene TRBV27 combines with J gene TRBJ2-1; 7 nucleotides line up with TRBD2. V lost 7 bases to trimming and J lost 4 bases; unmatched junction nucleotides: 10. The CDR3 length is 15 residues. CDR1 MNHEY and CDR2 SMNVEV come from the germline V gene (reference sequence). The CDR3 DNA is TGTGCCAGCACCTGGACTAGATGGGGATACAATGAGCAGTTCTTC. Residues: CASTWTRWGYNEQFF.

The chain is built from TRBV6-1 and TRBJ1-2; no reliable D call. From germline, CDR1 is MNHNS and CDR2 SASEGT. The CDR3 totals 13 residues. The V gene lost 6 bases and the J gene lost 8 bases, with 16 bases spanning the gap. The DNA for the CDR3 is TGTGCCAGCAGCTCACACGTTTGGACCGGCTACACCTTC. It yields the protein CASSSHVWTGYTF.

DNA for the CDR3: TGCAGCGTTGAAGATCCCAAAAAAATCCTGACTAGCCGTCGCACAGATACGCAGTATTTT. Its protein product is CSVEDPKKILTSRRTDTQYF. The chain employs TRBV29-1 and TRBJ2-3, with TRBD2 matching 7 bases. Germline CDR1 and CDR2: SQVTM and ANQGSEA. The CDR3 is made up of 20 amino acids. V lost 0 bases and J lost 1; bases outside the gene matches: 19.

CDR3 in DNA: TGTGCCAGTAGTACGCGGTCCAGGGCTGCGGGGACTGAAGCTTTCTTT. Protein: CASSTRSRAAGTEAFF. This sequence joins TRBV19 and TRBJ1-1, with a weak D call TRBD1 (5 bases). The germline gives CDR1 LNHDA, CDR2 SQIVND (reference sequence). The CDR3 contains 16 residues. The V end was cut by 4 bases, the J end by 5 bases, with 20 bases between. Looking up the rest from reference TRBV19 and TRBJ1-1 gives the full variable domain: DGGITQSPKYLFRKEGQNVTLSCEQNLNHDAMYWYRQDPGQGLRLIYYSQIVNDFQKGDIAEGYSVSREKKESFPLTVTSAQKNPTAFYLCASSTRSRAAGTEAFFGQGTRLTVV.

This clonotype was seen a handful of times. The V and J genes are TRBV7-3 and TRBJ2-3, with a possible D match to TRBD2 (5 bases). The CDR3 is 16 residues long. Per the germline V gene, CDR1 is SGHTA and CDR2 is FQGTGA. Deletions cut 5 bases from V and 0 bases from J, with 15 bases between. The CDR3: CASSLDRGYSTDTQYF. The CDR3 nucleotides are TGTGCCAGCAGCCTGGATCGCGGGTACAGCACAGATACGCAGTATTTT.

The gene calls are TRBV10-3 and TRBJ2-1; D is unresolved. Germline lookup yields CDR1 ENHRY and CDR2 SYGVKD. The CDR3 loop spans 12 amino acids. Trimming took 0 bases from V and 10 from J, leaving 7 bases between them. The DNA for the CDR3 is TGTGCCATCAGTGAGTCCATTGGCGAGCAGTTCTTC. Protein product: CAISESIGEQFF.

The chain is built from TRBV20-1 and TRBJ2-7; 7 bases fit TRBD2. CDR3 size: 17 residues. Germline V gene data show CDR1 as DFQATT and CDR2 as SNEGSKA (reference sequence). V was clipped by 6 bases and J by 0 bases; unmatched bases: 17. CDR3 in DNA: TGCAGTGCCCCCGGGACTACTCCATCCGAACCCTCCTACGAGCAGTACTTC. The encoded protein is CSAPGTTPSEPSYEQYF.

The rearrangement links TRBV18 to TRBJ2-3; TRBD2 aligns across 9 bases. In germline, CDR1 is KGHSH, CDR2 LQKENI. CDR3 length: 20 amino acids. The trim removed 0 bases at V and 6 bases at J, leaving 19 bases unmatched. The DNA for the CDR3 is TGTGCCAGCTCACCACCCGGGCTAGCGGGAAGACTCCTCCCCCGGGATACGCAGTATTTT. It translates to CASSPPGLAGRLLPRDTQYF.

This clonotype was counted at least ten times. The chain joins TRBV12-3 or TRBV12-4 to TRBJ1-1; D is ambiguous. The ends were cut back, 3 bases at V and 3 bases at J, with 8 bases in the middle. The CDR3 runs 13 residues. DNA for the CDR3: TGTGCCAGCAGTTTCGGGCGGGACACTGAAGCTTTCTTT. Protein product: CASSFGRDTEAFF.

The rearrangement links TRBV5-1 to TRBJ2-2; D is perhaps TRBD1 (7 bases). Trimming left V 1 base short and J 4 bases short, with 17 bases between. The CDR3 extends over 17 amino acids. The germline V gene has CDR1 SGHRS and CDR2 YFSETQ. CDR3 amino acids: CASSLPRDSLRTGELFF. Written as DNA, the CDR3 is TGCGCCAGCAGCTTGCCGCGGGACAGTTTACGCACCGGGGAGCTGTTTTTT.

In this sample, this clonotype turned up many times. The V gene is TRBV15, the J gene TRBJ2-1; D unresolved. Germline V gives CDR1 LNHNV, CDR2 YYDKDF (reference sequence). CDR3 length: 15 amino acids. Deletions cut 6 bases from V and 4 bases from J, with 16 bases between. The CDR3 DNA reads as TGTGCCACCAGTATATGGCGTGCCCCATACAATGAGCAGTTCTTC. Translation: CATSIWRAPYNEQFF.

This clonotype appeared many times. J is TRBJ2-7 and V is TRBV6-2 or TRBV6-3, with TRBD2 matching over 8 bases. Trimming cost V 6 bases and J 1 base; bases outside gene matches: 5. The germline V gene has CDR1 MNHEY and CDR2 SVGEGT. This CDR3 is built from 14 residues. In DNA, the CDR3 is TGTGCCAGCAGCCGTAGCGGGGCGTCCTACGAGCAGTACTTC. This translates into CASSRSGASYEQYF.

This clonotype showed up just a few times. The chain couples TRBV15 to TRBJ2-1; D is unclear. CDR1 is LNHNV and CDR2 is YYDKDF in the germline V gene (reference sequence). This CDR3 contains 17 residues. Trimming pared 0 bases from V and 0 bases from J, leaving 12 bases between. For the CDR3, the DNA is TGTGCCACCAGCAGAGACCCTGTCCCGAGCTCCTACAATGAGCAGTTCTTC. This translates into CATSRDPVPSSYNEQFF.

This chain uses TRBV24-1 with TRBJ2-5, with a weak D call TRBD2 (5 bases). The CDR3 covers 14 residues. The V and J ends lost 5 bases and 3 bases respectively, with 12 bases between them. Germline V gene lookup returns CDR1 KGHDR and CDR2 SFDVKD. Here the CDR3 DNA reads TGTGCCACCAGTGGAGCGGAGCAAAAAGAGACCCAGTACTTC. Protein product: CATSGAEQKETQYF.

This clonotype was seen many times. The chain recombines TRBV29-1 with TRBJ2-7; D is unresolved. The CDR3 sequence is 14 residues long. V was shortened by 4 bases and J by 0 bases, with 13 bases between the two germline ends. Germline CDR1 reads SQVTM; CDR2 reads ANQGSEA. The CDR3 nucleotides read TGCAGCGTTGCAAACCACCCCAGCTCCTACGAGCAGTACTTC. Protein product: CSVANHPSSYEQYF.

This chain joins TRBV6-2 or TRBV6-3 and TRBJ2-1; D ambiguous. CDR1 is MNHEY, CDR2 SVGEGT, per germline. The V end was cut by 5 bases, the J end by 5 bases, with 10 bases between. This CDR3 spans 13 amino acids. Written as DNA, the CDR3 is TGTGCCAGCAGTCTGGAAGTTCACAATGAGCAGTTCTTC. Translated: CASSLEVHNEQFF.

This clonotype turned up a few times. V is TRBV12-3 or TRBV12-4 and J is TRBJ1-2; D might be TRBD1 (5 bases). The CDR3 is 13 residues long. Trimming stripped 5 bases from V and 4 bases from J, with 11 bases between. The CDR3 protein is CASSRDRFYGYTF. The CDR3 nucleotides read TGTGCCAGCAGTCGGGACCGATTCTATGGCTACACCTTC.

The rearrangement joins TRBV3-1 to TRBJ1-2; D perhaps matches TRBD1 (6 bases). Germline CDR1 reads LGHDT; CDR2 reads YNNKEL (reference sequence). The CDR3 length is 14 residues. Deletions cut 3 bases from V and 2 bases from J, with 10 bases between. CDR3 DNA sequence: TGTGCCAGCAGCCACCTCGGGACAAACTATGGCTACACCTTC. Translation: CASSHLGTNYGYTF.

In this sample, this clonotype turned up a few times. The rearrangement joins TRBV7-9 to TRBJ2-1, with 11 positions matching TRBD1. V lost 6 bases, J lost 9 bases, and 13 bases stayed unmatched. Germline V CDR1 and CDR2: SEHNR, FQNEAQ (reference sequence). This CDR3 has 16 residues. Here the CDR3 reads CASRPRFGQGAGEQFF. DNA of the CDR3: TGTGCCAGCAGGCCTAGATTCGGACAGGGGGCGGGTGAGCAGTTCTTC. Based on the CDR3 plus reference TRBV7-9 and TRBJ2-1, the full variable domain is DTGVSQNPRHKITKRGQNVTFRCDPISEHNRLYWYRQTLGQGPEFLTYFQNEAQLEKSRLLSDRFSAERPKGSFSTLEIQRTEQGDSAMYLCASRPRFGQGAGEQFFGPGTRLTVL.

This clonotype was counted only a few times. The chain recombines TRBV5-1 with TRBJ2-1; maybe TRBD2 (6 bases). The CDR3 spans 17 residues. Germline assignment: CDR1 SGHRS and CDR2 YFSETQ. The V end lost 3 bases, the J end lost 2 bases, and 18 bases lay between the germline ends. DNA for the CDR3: TGCGCCAGCAGCTGGGCCGTCGGGACTTCTCCCTACAATGAGCAGTTCTTC. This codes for CASSWAVGTSPYNEQFF.

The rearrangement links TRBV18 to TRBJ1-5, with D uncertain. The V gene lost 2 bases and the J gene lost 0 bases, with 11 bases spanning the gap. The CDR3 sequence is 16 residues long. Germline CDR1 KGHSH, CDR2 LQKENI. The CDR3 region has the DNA TGTGCCAGCTCACCAAGAACAGACGATAGCAATCAGCCCCAGCATTTT. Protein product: CASSPRTDDSNQPQHF.

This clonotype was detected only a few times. The CDR3 sequence: CASSEDSAGGPRDTQYF. The CDR3 nucleotides are TGTGCCAGCAGCGAGGACTCAGCGGGAGGGCCAAGGGATACGCAGTATTTT. V usage is TRBV7-9 and J usage is TRBJ2-3; the match to TRBD2 covers 10 bases. The germline V gene encodes CDR1 SEHNR and CDR2 FQNEAQ (reference sequence). The CDR3 is made up of 17 amino acids. The V segment lost 5 bases and the J segment 6 bases; nucleotides outside the gene matches: 14.

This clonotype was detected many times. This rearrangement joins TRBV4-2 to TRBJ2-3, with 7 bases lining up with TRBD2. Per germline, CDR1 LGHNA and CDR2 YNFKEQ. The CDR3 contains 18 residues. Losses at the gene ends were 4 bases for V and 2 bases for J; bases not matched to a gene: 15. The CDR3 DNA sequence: TGTGCCAGCAGCCCCGAGGAGGGGACTACAATTTTCACAGATACGCAGTATTTT. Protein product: CASSPEEGTTIFTDTQYF.

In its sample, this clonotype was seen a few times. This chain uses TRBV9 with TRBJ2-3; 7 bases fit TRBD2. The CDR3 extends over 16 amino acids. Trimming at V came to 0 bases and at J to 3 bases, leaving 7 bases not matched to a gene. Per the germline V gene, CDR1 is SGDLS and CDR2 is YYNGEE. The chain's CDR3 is CASSVVAGDTTDTQYF. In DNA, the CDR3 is TGTGCCAGCAGCGTAGTGGCGGGAGATACGACAGATACGCAGTATTTT.

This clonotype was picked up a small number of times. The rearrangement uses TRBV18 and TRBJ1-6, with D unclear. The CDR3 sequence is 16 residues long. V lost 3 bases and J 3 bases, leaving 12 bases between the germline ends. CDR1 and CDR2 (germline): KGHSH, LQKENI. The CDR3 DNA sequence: TGTGCCAGCTCACCCCGGGAGAAGGGCTATAATTCACCCCTCCACTTT. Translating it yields CASSPREKGYNSPLHF.

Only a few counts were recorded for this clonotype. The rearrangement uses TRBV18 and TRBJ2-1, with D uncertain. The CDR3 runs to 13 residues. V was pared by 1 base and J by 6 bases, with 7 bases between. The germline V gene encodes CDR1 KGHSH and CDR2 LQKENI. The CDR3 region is CASSPLSSNEQFF. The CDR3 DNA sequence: TGTGCCAGCTCACCACTCTCTAGCAATGAGCAGTTCTTC.

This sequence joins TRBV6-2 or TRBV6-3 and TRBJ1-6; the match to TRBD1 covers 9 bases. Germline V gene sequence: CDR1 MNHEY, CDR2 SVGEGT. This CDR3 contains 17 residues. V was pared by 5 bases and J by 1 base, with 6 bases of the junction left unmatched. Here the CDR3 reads CASSGWDRVSYNSPLHF. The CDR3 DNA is TGTGCCAGCAGTGGTTGGGACAGGGTGTCCTATAATTCACCCCTCCACTTT.

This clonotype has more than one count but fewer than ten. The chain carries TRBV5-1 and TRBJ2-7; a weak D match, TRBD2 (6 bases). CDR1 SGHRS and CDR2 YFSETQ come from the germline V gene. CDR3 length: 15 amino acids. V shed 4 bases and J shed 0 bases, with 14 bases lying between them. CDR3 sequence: CASSVRDWSSYEQYF. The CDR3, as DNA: TGCGCCAGCAGCGTCCGGGACTGGAGCTCCTACGAGCAGTACTTC. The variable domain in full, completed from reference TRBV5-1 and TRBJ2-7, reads KAGVTQTPRYLIKTRGQQVTLSCSPISGHRSVSWYQQTPGQGLQFLFEYFSETQRNKGNFPGRFSGRQFSNSRSEMNVSTLELGDSALYLCASSVRDWSSYEQYFGPGTRLTVT.

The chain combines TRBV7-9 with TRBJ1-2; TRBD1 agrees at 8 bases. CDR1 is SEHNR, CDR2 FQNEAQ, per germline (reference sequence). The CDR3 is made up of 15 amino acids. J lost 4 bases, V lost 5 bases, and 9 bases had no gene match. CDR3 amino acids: CASSPPRQGLYGYTF. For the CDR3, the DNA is TGTGCCAGCAGCCCCCCCAGACAGGGGCTCTATGGCTACACCTTC.

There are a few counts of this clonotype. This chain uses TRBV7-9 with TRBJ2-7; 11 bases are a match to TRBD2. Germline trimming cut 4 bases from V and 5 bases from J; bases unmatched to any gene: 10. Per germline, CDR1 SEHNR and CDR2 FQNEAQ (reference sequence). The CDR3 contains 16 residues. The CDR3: CASSSLTGTSGNEQYF. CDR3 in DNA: TGTGCCAGCAGCTCGTTGACGGGGACTAGCGGAAACGAGCAGTACTTC.

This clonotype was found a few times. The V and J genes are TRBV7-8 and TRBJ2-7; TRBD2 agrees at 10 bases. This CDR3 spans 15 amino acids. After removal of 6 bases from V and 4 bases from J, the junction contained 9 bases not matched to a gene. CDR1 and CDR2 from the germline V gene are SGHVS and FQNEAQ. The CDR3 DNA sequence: TGTGCCAGCAGTCAGGCTAGCGGGAGAGGTTACGAGCAGTACTTC. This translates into CASSQASGRGYEQYF. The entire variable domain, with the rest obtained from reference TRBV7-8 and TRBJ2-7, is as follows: GAGVSQSPRYKVAKRGQDVALRCDPISGHVSLFWYQQALGQGPEFLTYFQNEAQLDKSGLPSDRFFAERPEGSVSTLKIQRTQQEDSAVYLCASSQASGRGYEQYFGPGTRLTVT.

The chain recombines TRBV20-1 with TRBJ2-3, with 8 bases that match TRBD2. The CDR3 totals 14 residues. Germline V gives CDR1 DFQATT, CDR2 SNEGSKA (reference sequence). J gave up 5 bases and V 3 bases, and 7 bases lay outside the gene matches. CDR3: CSASSGMGIDTQYF. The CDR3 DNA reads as TGCAGTGCTAGTAGCGGGATGGGTATAGATACGCAGTATTTT.